This T cell receptor (beta chain) is from a study of human T cells and chemical hapten exposure. Study information: There were weekly diphenylcyclopropenone doses to the scalp for patients throughout the approximately 25-week study. Broader study findings: Versus controls, expanded TCRs had significantly more large CDR3 similarity clusters.

Separate cDNA molecules received unique molecular identifiers, which the library attached to them. Authors' methods: A typical sample had 100,000 or so TCRs, with about 23,224 to 690,600 overall. TCRdb recomputed calls from the RACE reads with MiXCR, one row per CDR3 protein. For this entry, the V and J calls and clone size follow TCRdb and not the study's own pipeline. The repertoire consists of 300,000 to 450,000 distinct CDR3 sequences, with 5.1% occurring once and the leading ten covering around 2.6%. This clonotype was observed a handful of times. Its specificity is not known. Time point reported: pre-sensitization, week 0. Regarding treatment: therapeutic diphenylcyclopropenone sensitization with weekly scalp DPC. The clonotype comes from a woman in her forties or fifties with alopecia areata. Some clones in this sample may be carry-over from other donors' samples. Specimen: whole blood, collected in connection with sensitization to the hapten diphenylcyclopropenone (DPC).

CDR3 nucleotides: TGTGCCAGCAGTTTAGACAGGGGGTACTACGAGCAGTACTTC. This encodes CASSLDRGYYEQYF. The chain employs TRBV27 and TRBJ2-7; TRBD1 matches 9 bases. From germline, CDR1 is MNHEY and CDR2 SMNVEV (reference sequence). V trimming: 2 bases; J trimming: 3 bases; junction bases outside the gene matches: 2. The CDR3 sequence is 14 residues long.